This T cell receptor (beta chain) was obtained from a study of Graves' ophthalmopathy and Graves' hyperthyroidism. Turning to the study itself: Peripheral blood samples were taken at initial diagnosis, before any treatment.

General study findings and limits: Forecasting of ophthalmopathy progression by the model achieved approximately 70% sensitivity and approximately 72% specificity. Most expanded clonotypes in thyroid above 0.001 frequency also showed up in blood.

Scientists amplified the TCR beta CDR3 regions from RNA transcripts. HTBI-primed first-round RT-PCR preceded second-round multiplex PCR. TCRdb re-derived calls from the multiplex PCR reads in MiXCR, one entry per CDR3 protein. The data contain 300,000 to 400,000 distinct CDR3 sequences, 17% of them seen just once; the ten biggest clones take up 2.4%. Physicians reached a diagnosis by relying on clinical symptoms, serum thyroxine, TRAb, thyroid ultrasound and orbital computed tomography. CDR1 and CDR2 (germline): SGHKS, YYEKEE (reference sequence). This CDR3 spans 15 amino acids. Trimming left V 2 bases short and J 1 base short, with 12 bases between. Details on this clonotype: Its antigen is not identified.

Sequenced input: peripheral blood. The chain links TRBV5-5 to TRBJ1-1; the D is unclear. The clonotype originates from an adult woman with stable Graves' hyperthyroidism. The CDR3 spells CASSFVGWQNTEAFF. The CDR3 DNA is TGTGCCAGCAGCTTCGTAGGTTGGCAGAACACTGAAGCTTTCTTT.